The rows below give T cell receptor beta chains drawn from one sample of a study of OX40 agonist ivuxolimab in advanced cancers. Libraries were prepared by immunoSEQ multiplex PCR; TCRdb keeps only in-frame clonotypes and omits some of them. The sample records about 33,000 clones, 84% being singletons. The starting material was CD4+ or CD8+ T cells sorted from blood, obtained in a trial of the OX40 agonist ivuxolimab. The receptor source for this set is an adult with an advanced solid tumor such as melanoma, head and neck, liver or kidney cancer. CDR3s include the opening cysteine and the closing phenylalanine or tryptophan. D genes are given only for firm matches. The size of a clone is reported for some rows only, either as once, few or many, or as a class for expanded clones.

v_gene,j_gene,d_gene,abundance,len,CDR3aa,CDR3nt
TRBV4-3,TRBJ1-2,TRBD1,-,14,CASSHPGQGDGYTF,TGCGCCAGCAGCCACCCGGGACAGGGGGATGGCTACACCTTC
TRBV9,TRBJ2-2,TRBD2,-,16,CASSPAPAGGLGELFF,TGTGCCAGCAGCCCCGCACCAGCGGGGGGGCTCGGGGAGCTGTTTTTT
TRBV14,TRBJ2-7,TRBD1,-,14,CASSIRQGPYEQYF,TGTGCCAGCAGCATTCGACAGGGACCCTACGAGCAGTACTTC
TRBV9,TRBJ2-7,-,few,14,CASSVGGMSYEQYF,TGTGCCAGCAGCGTAGGTGGGATGTCCTACGAGCAGTACTTC
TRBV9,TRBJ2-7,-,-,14,CASSARDTPYEQYF,TGTGCCAGCAGCGCCCGGGACACCCCCTACGAGCAGTACTTC
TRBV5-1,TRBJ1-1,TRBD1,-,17,CASSFTGGATLNTEAFF,TGCGCCAGCAGCTTCACAGGGGGTGCCACCCTGAACACTGAAGCTTTCTTT
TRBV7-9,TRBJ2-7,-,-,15,CASSPRGREVGEQYF,TGTGCCAGCAGCCCCAGGGGGCGGGAGGTCGGCGAGCAGTACTTC
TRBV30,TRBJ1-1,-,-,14,CAWSLLSTAEGAFF,TGTGCCTGGAGTCTTCTGTCGACGGCTGAAGGAGCTTTCTTT
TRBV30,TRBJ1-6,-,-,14,CAWRGHGEVRALHF,TGTGCCTGGAGAGGACATGGAGAGGTTAGGGCCCTCCACTTT
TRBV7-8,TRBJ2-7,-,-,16,CASSSTLGTLGYEQYF,TGTGCCAGCAGCTCAACCCTAGGGACTCTAGGGTACGAGCAGTACTTC
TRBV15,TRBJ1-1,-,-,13,CATSTLRGAEAFF,TGTGCCACCAGCACACTCCGAGGCGCTGAAGCTTTCTTT
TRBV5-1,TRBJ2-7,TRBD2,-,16,CASSLESTSGRAEQYF,TGCGCCAGCAGCTTGGAATCGACTAGCGGGAGGGCCGAGCAGTACTTC
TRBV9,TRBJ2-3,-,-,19,CASSVATRRDRRSTDTQYF,TGTGCCAGCAGCGTAGCTACTAGGAGGGACCGTCGTAGCACAGATACGCAGTATTTT
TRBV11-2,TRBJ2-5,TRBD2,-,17,CASSQHGLAGYQETQYF,TGTGCCAGCAGCCAGCACGGACTAGCGGGTTACCAAGAGACCCAGTACTTC
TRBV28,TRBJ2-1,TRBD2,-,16,CASSPVGRVAGNEQFF,TGTGCCAGCAGCCCGGTCGGTCGTGTAGCGGGCAATGAGCAGTTCTTC
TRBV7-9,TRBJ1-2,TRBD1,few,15,CASSLVQGSGYGYTF,TGTGCCAGCAGCTTAGTACAGGGGAGCGGCTATGGCTACACCTTC
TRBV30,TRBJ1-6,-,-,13,CAWSVSENSPLHF,TGTGCCTGGAGTGTATCGGAGAATTCACCCCTCCACTTT
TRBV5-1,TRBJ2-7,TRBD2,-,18,CASRFGLAGGPHSYEQYF,TGCGCCAGCAGGTTCGGACTAGCGGGGGGACCCCACTCCTACGAGCAGTACTTC
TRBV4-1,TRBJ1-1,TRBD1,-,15,CASSQRQGDINEAFF,TGCGCCAGCAGCCAAAGACAGGGGGACATTAATGAAGCTTTCTTT
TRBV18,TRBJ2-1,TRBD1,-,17,CASSKPPTGSSYNEQFF,TGTGCCAGCTCTAAACCACCGACAGGGAGCTCCTACAATGAGCAGTTCTTC
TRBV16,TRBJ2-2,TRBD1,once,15,CASSQGQGDTGELFF,TGTGCCAGCAGCCAAGGACAGGGTGACACCGGGGAGCTGTTTTTT
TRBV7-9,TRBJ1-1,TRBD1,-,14,CASSMTGENTEAFF,TGTGCCAGCAGCATGACAGGGGAGAACACTGAAGCTTTCTTT
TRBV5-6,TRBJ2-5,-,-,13,CASTQDSFGTQYF,TGTGCCAGCACCCAGGACAGTTTTGGGACCCAGTACTTC
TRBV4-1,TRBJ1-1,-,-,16,CASSQGRNSMNTEAFF,TGCGCCAGCAGCCAAGGCCGTAACTCAATGAACACTGAAGCTTTCTTT
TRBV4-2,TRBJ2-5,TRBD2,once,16,CASSPTSGGARETQYF,TGTGCCAGCAGCCCAACTAGCGGGGGGGCGAGGGAGACCCAGTACTTC
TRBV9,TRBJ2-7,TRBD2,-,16,CASSVDGGGRAYEQYF,TGTGCCAGCAGCGTAGACGGAGGCGGGAGGGCCTACGAGCAGTACTTC
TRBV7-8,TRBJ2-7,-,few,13,CASSTSGPYEQYF,TGTGCCAGCAGCACCAGCGGACCCTACGAGCAGTACTTC
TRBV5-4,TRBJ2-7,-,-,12,CASSPRSDEQYF,TGTGCCAGCAGCCCCCGAAGCGACGAGCAGTACTTC
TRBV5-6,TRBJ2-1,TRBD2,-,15,CASTPGTSSYNEQFF,TGTGCCAGTACCCCCGGGACTAGCTCCTACAATGAGCAGTTCTTC
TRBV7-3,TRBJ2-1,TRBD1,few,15,CASSPRQGTYNEQFF,TGTGCCAGCAGCCCTCGACAGGGGACCTACAATGAGCAGTTCTTC
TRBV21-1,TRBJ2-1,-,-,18,CASSKEGGQGDDYNEQFF,TGTGCCAGCAGCAAAGAGGGAGGACAGGGGGATGACTACAATGAGCAGTTCTTC
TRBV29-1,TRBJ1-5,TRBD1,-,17,CSVEVRPGQGLDQPQHF,TGCAGCGTTGAAGTCCGACCGGGACAGGGACTCGATCAGCCCCAGCATTTT
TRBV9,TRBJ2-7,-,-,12,CASSVGVGEQYF,TGTGCCAGCAGCGTAGGGGTAGGCGAGCAGTACTTC
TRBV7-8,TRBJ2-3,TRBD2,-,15,CASSHSGRTKDTQYF,TGTGCCAGCAGCCATAGCGGGAGGACTAAAGATACGCAGTATTTT
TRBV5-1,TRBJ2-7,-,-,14,CASSTGPITYEQYF,TGCGCCAGCAGCACGGGACCGATAACCTACGAGCAGTACTTC
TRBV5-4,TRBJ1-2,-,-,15,CASSLADRETYGYTF,TGTGCCAGCAGCTTGGCTGACAGAGAGACTTATGGCTACACCTTC
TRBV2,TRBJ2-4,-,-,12,CASSGPRYIQYF,TGTGCCAGCAGTGGGCCCCGATACATTCAGTACTTC
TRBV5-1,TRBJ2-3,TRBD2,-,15,CASSSDGGAGDTQYF,TGCGCCAGCAGCTCTGACGGGGGGGCGGGAGATACGCAGTATTTT
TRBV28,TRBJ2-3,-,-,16,CASSALSRVGTDTQYF,TGTGCCAGCAGTGCCCTTTCCAGGGTAGGGACAGATACGCAGTATTTT
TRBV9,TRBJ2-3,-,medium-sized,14,CASSVAYRGDTQYF,TGTGCCAGCAGCGTAGCTTACCGTGGGGATACGCAGTATTTT
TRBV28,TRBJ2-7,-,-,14,CASLPARGSYEQYF,TGTGCCAGCCTACCCGCGAGAGGCTCCTACGAGCAGTACTTC
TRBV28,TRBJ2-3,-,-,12,CASSPPADTQYF,TGTGCCAGCAGTCCCCCCGCAGATACGCAGTATTTT
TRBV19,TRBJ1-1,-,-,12,CATLRGYTEAFF,TGTGCCACCCTAAGGGGGTACACTGAAGCTTTCTTT
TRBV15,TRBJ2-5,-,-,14,CATSRESVKETQYF,TGTGCCACCAGCAGAGAAAGCGTAAAAGAGACCCAGTACTTC
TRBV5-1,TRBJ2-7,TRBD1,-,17,CASSLEPTGQGSYEQYF,TGCGCCAGCAGCTTGGAACCTACGGGACAGGGTTCCTACGAGCAGTACTTC
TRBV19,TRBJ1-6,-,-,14,CASSLSMFNSPLHF,TGTGCCAGTAGTCTTTCCATGTTTAATTCACCCCTCCACTTT
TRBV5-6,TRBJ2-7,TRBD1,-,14,CASSLGTGSHEQYF,TGTGCCAGCAGCTTGGGGACAGGGAGCCACGAGCAGTACTTC
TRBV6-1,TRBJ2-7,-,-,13,CASRPGLTYEQYF,TGTGCCAGCAGACCGGGACTCACCTACGAGCAGTACTTC
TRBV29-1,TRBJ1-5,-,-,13,CSVESGVNQPQHF,TGCAGCGTTGAGTCAGGGGTCAATCAGCCCCAGCATTTT
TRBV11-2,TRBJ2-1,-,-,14,CASSPDPNYNEQFF,TGTGCCAGCAGCCCCGACCCCAATTACAATGAGCAGTTCTTC
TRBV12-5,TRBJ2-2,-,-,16,CASASGEGAATGELFF,TGTGCTAGTGCCTCGGGAGAGGGGGCGGCCACCGGGGAGCTGTTTTTT
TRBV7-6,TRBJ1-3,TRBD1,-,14,CASSYGQGGNTIYF,TGTGCCAGCAGCTACGGACAGGGGGGAAACACCATATATTTT
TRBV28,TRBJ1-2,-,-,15,CASSLSYRDPYGYTF,TGTGCCAGCAGTTTGTCTTACCGGGACCCCTATGGCTACACCTTC
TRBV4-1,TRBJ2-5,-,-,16,CASSQAPSGRGETQYF,TGCGCCAGCAGCCAAGCCCCAAGCGGAAGGGGGGAGACCCAGTACTTC
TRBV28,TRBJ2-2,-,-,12,CASSGDAGELFF,TGTGCCAGCAGTGGGGACGCCGGGGAGCTGTTTTTT
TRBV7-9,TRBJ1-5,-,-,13,CASSLGLNQPQHF,TGTGCCAGCAGCTTAGGGCTAAATCAGCCCCAGCATTTT
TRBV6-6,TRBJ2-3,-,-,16,CASSYMGPKLTDTQYF,TGTGCCAGCAGTTATATGGGACCTAAACTCACAGATACGCAGTATTTT
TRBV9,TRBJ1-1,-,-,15,CASSVGLLANTEAFF,TGTGCCAGCAGCGTAGGTCTCTTGGCTAACACTGAAGCTTTCTTT
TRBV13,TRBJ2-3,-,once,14,CASSLEVGADTQYF,TGTGCCAGCAGCTTAGAGGTGGGCGCAGATACGCAGTATTTT